One sample yielded the 24 T cell receptor beta chains listed below, sequenced in a study of PD-L1 blockade in urothelial cancer. The time point was: pretreatment peripheral blood. TCRdb's copy holds only in-frame clones and misses some; the assay was immunoSEQ multiplex PCR. The profile shows around 45,000 clones, 75% to 85% of them singletons. This specimen consisted of PBMCs, obtained around atezolizumab (anti-PD-L1) treatment. These receptors were obtained from a man aged 45 to 65 with urothelial cancer.

About this clone itself: One junction end disagrees with the germline gene, perhaps due to a read error. The V and J genes are TRBV28 and TRBJ1-2; D possibly corresponds to TRBD1 (5 bases). This CDR3 region has 13 residues. CDR1 is MDHEN, CDR2 SYDVKM, per germline. CDR3 coding DNA: TGTGCCAGCAGTTTCCCCCAAAGCAGGGTAGCGGCCTTC. Its translation is CASSFPQSRVAAF.

The chain has TRBV5-1 and TRBJ1-1; D is unresolved. This CDR3 spans 15 amino acids. Germline lookup yields CDR1 SGHRS and CDR2 YFSETQ. The V end lost 6 bases, the J end lost 2 bases, and 17 bases lay between the germline ends. The CDR3 is CASNPTAGINTEAFF. In DNA form, the CDR3 reads TGCGCCAGCAATCCGACGGCAGGTATTAACACTGAAGCTTTCTTT. The complete variable domain, with remaining parts taken from reference TRBV5-1 and TRBJ1-1, reads KAGVTQTPRYLIKTRGQQVTLSCSPISGHRSVSWYQQTPGQGLQFLFEYFSETQRNKGNFPGRFSGRQFSNSRSEMNVSTLELGDSALYLCASNPTAGINTEAFFGQGTRLTVV.

The chain couples TRBV19 to TRBJ1-4; TRBD1 aligns across 8 bases. Germline V gene data show CDR1 as LNHDA and CDR2 as SQIVND (reference sequence). The CDR3 is 15 amino acids. The V segment lost 2 bases and the J segment 5 bases; nucleotides outside the gene matches: 4. CDR3 residues: CASSISGTGNEKLFF. The CDR3, as DNA: TGTGCCAGTAGTATAAGTGGGACAGGAAATGAAAAACTGTTTTTT.

Here the CDR3 reads CASSLAATSGGSTDTQYF. Here the CDR3 DNA reads TGCGCCAGCAGCTTGGCCGCGACTAGCGGAGGAAGCACAGATACGCAGTATTTT. This chain joins TRBV5-1 and TRBJ2-3; 9 bases map to TRBD2. Germline V gene sequence: CDR1 SGHRS, CDR2 YFSETQ. The V gene end was trimmed by 0 bases and the J gene end by 0 bases; junction bases not matched to a gene: 8. The CDR3 covers 18 residues.

The V call is TRBV11-2, the J call TRBJ1-2; D call uncertain. The length of the CDR3 is 14 residues. Trimming shortened V by 0 bases and J by 7 bases, and 12 bases separated the two germline ends. Germline CDR1 is SGHAT and CDR2 is FQNNGV. As DNA, the CDR3 is TGTGCCAGCAGCTTAGAGGGAGGGTTGGGTGGCTACACCTTC. Translated, it gives CASSLEGGLGGYTF.

This clone was detected a few times. The CDR3 bases are TGTGCCAGCAGCCCCTACTTAGGGGACCTCCACTTT. Translation: CASSPYLGDLHF. V gene TRBV7-2 combines with J gene TRBJ1-6; D possibly corresponds to TRBD1 (5 bases). The germline gives CDR1 SGHTA, CDR2 FQGNSA. CDR3 length: 12 residues. V dropped 5 bases and J dropped 15 bases, with 14 bases sitting between them.

This chain connects TRBV19 to TRBJ1-5; 8 bases fit TRBD1. V dropped 3 bases and J dropped 4; count of bases not matched to a gene: 8. The germline gives CDR1 LNHDA, CDR2 SQIVND (reference sequence). This CDR3 has 16 amino acids. CDR3 sequence reads: CASSIGNRGTNQPQHF. DNA of the CDR3: TGTGCCAGTAGTATTGGAAACAGGGGGACAAATCAGCCCCAGCATTTT.

The chain links TRBV9 to TRBJ2-3, with D unresolved. The germline gives CDR1 SGDLS, CDR2 YYNGEE. The CDR3 runs to 16 residues. With 4 bases removed from V and 0 bases from J, the gap between germline ends came to 15 bases. CDR3 nucleotide sequence: TGTGCCAGCAGCCTCCATAGTCGACTTAGCACAGATACGCAGTATTTT. Its translation is CASSLHSRLSTDTQYF. Full variable domain (rest looked up from reference TRBV9 and TRBJ2-3): DSGVTQTPKHLITATGQRVTLRCSPRSGDLSVYWYQQSLDQGLQFLIQYYNGEERAKGNILERFSAQQFPDLHSELNLSSLELGDSALYFCASSLHSRLSTDTQYFGPGTRLTVL.

The V gene is TRBV7-2, the J gene TRBJ2-1; TRBD1 matches at 7 bases. The CDR3 spans 16 residues. The germline V gene has CDR1 SGHTA and CDR2 FQGNSA. V lost 2 bases, J lost 1 base, and 5 bases stayed unmatched. The CDR3 DNA reads TGTGCCAGCAGCTTACGGGCAGGGGGTTCCTACAATGAGCAGTTCTTC. This sequence encodes CASSLRAGGSYNEQFF.

The chain links TRBV11-2 to TRBJ2-5; TRBD1 aligns across 9 bases. CDR1 and CDR2 from the germline V gene are SGHAT and FQNNGV. With V trimmed by 5 bases and J by 4 bases, 11 bases remained unmatched. The CDR3 has 16 amino acids. The CDR3 loop is CASSLLGTGFSETQYF. Written as DNA, the CDR3 is TGTGCCAGCAGCCTTTTAGGGACAGGGTTTTCAGAGACCCAGTACTTC.

This clone was seen a few times. Here the CDR3 reads CATSRPLGQGRNEQFF. In DNA form, the CDR3 reads TGTGCCACCAGCAGGCCTCTGGGACAGGGGCGGAATGAGCAGTTCTTC. J is TRBJ2-1 and V is TRBV15, with TRBD1 matching 10 bases. From germline, CDR1 is LNHNV and CDR2 YYDKDF (reference sequence). The junction had 9 bases not matched to a gene; V was cut back by 3 bases and J by 7 bases. There are 16 residues in the CDR3.

The J gene is TRBJ2-2, the V gene TRBV5-1, with TRBD1 matching over 7 bases. J lost 2 bases, V lost 4 bases, and 8 bases had no gene match. The germline gives CDR1 SGHRS, CDR2 YFSETQ. The CDR3 length is 16 residues. The CDR3 coding sequence is TGCGCCAGCAGCACCCCGGGACAGATAAACACCGGGGAGCTGTTTTTT. It yields the protein CASSTPGQINTGELFF.

The V gene is TRBV19, the J gene TRBJ1-6; D remains unclear. Trimming took 3 bases from V and 6 from J, leaving 12 bases between them. Looked up from germline, CDR1 is LNHDA and CDR2 is SQIVND (reference sequence). The CDR3 runs to 15 residues. The CDR3 spells CASSINSLSNSPLHF. Written as DNA, the CDR3 is TGTGCCAGTAGTATTAACAGCTTATCTAATTCACCCCTCCACTTT.

The V gene is TRBV5-1, the J gene TRBJ2-4, with D possibly TRBD1 on 5 matching bases. Trimming left V 3 bases short and J 1 base short, with 8 bases between. This CDR3 contains 14 residues. Germline CDR1 is SGHRS and CDR2 is YFSETQ. The CDR3 nucleotides read TGCGCCAGCAGCTCAGGGCAGGCCAAAAACATTCAGTACTTC. This translates into CASSSGQAKNIQYF.

V is TRBV14 and J is TRBJ2-3; D is uncertain. Trimming removed 0 bases from V and 3 bases from J, with 4 bases in between. CDR3 length: 13 amino acids. Germline loops: CDR1 SGHDN, CDR2 FVKESK. CDR3 sequence (DNA): TGTGCCAGCAGCCAAGAGCGGACAGATACGCAGTATTTT. Protein sequence: CASSQERTDTQYF.

The chain uses TRBV29-1 and TRBJ2-3; 7 bases line up with TRBD2. The V segment lost 7 bases and the J segment 6 bases; nucleotides outside the gene matches: 10. Per germline, CDR1 SQVTM and CDR2 ANQGSEA. The CDR3 is 13 amino acids. CDR3 DNA: TGCAGCGGAGAGGGGCGGGAGAGGGATACGCAGTATTTT. Translating it yields CSGEGRERDTQYF.

This chain links TRBV28 with TRBJ1-3, with D uncertain. The V gene lost 11 bases and the J gene lost 0 bases, with 23 bases spanning the gap. This CDR3 is 17 amino acids long. Germline V gives CDR1 MDHEN, CDR2 SYDVKM. In DNA form, the CDR3 reads TGTGCCGCCCACGGGAATATAAATCGCCTCTCTGGAAACACCATATATTTT. It translates to CAAHGNINRLSGNTIYF.

The chain joins TRBV18 to TRBJ2-5; no definite D call. The germline gives CDR1 KGHSH, CDR2 LQKENI. This CDR3 region has 13 residues. Trimming took off 2 bases at V and 5 bases at J, with 9 bases between the two ends. Here the CDR3 reads CASSPSGGETQYF. The CDR3 DNA follows: TGTGCCAGCTCACCATCGGGTGGGGAGACCCAGTACTTC.

CDR3 protein: CASSRIAGTTDTQYF. The CDR3 DNA follows: TGTGCCAGCAGTCGTATAGCGGGGACCACAGATACGCAGTATTTT. The chain links TRBV28 to TRBJ2-3; 8 nucleotides match TRBD2. Germline V CDR1 and CDR2: MDHEN, SYDVKM. J was trimmed by 2 bases and V by 5 bases; bases with no gene match: 6. The CDR3 covers 15 residues. Based on the CDR3 plus reference TRBV28 and TRBJ2-3, the full variable domain is DVKVTQSSRYLVKRTGEKVFLECVQDMDHENMFWYRQDPGLGLRLIYFSYDVKMKEKGDIPEGYSVSREKKERFSLILESASTNQTSMYLCASSRIAGTTDTQYFGPGTRLTVL.

The chain couples TRBV11-3 to TRBJ2-1; 7 bases align to TRBD2. This CDR3 comprises 15 residues. J gave up 6 bases and V 0 bases, and 5 bases lay outside the gene matches. The germline V gene encodes CDR1 SGHNT and CDR2 YENEEA. CDR3 in amino acids: CASSLEGEGRNEQFF. CDR3 DNA sequence: TGTGCCAGCAGCTTAGAGGGGGAGGGCCGCAATGAGCAGTTCTTC. Based on the CDR3 plus reference TRBV11-3 and TRBJ2-1, the full variable domain is EAGVVQSPRYKIIEKKQPVAFWCNPISGHNTLYWYLQNLGQGPELLIRYENEEAVDDSQLPKDRFSAERLKGVDSTLKIQPAELGDSAVYLCASSLEGEGRNEQFFGPGTRLTVL.

V is TRBV30 and J is TRBJ1-2; 9 nucleotides line up with TRBD1. The CDR3 has 15 amino acids. With V trimmed by 8 bases and J by 6 bases, 16 bases remained unmatched. The V gene's germline CDR1 is GTSNPN and CDR2 SVGIG (reference sequence). The CDR3 DNA reads TGTGCCGGCACGAACAGGGGGCAAAAATTCAATGGCTACACCTTC. Amino acid sequence: CAGTNRGQKFNGYTF.

The rearrangement joins TRBV19 to TRBJ1-5; tentatively, D is TRBD1 (5 bases). CDR3 length: 17 residues. Per germline, CDR1 LNHDA and CDR2 SQIVND (reference sequence). The V end lost 1 base, the J end lost 1 base, and 14 bases lay between the germline ends. The CDR3: CASSIGVRGGSNQPQHF. The CDR3 coding sequence is TGTGCCAGTAGTATAGGCGTAAGGGGTGGGAGCAATCAGCCCCAGCATTTT.

The chain uses TRBV4-1 and TRBJ2-4, with TRBD1 as a possible D gene (5 bases). Germline-derived CDR1 and CDR2 are MGHRA and YSYEKL. V was trimmed by 4 bases and J by 3 bases, leaving 13 bases between them. This CDR3 is built from 15 residues. CDR3 coding DNA: TGCGCCAGCAGCCTACTCGACAGCAACAAAAACATTCAGTACTTC. Translation gives CASSLLDSNKNIQYF.

V is TRBV15 and J is TRBJ2-1; tentatively, D is TRBD1 (6 bases). Trimming removed 1 base at V and 8 bases at J, with 12 bases between. The CDR3 is made up of 14 amino acids. Per germline, CDR1 LNHNV and CDR2 YYDKDF (reference sequence). The CDR3 sequence: CATSRVYRVDEQFF. The CDR3 nucleotides are TGTGCCACCAGCAGAGTTTACAGGGTGGATGAGCAGTTCTTC.